The present TCR beta chain was sequenced within a study of shared clonotypes between healthy human individuals. This clone was observed at least ten times. The protocol was immunoSEQ multiplex PCR, while the TCRdb copy is restricted to in-frame clones and leaves out a portion. Seen here are hundreds of thousands of clones, around 73% observed once, and the top ten hold roughly 1.9%. This CDR3 is 16 amino acids long. V trimming: 4 bases; J trimming: 4 bases; junction bases outside the gene matches: 5. Looked up from germline, CDR1 is SGHNT and CDR2 is YYREEE (reference sequence). The receptor comes from a woman aged 25 to 39 in good health. The genes are TRBV5-4 and TRBJ2-2, with 12 nucleotides matching TRBD2. The sample consisted of memory CD4+ T cells sorted from blood. Subset described: CD45RA-negative fraction. The CDR3 DNA reads as TGTGCCAGCAGCGTACCTAGCGGGAGGGTCACCGGGGAGCTGTTTTTT. Residues: CASSVPSGRVTGELFF.